This T cell receptor (beta chain) originates from a study of vaccination effects on CD4 cells after COVID-19. CD4+ T cells specific for antigen were expanded with viral peptide pools by the ViraFEST assay before sequencing. Subsequent to roughly 9 days of culture, CD4+ T cells were isolated. It was two doses of either the BNT162b2 or mRNA-1273 vaccine that participants received. This CDR3 comprises 16 residues. Germline CDR1 is LNHDA and CDR2 is SQIVND (reference sequence). V was clipped by 3 bases and J by 4 bases, with 15 bases between them. Sequenced by immunoSEQ multiplex PCR; TCRdb stores in-frame clones only, minus some. The table lists tens of thousands of clones, about 70% of them singletons, with 7% to 10% in the top ten. In regard to this clone: The antigen is not known.

This clonotype was sampled from a human donor who received a COVID-19 vaccine. The specimen comprised CD4+ T cells from PBMCs cultured with SARS-CoV-2 spike peptides, sampled after COVID-19 vaccination. The chain recombines TRBV19 with TRBJ2-2; D is tentatively TRBD1 or TRBD2 (5 bases each). The CDR3 reads CASSIYAGSGTGELFF. The CDR3 nucleotides read TGTGCCAGTAGTATTTATGCAGGGAGCGGCACCGGGGAGCTGTTTTTT. Together with reference TRBV19 and TRBJ2-2, the CDR3 gives the full variable domain: DGGITQSPKYLFRKEGQNVTLSCEQNLNHDAMYWYRQDPGQGLRLIYYSQIVNDFQKGDIAEGYSVSREKKESFPLTVTSAQKNPTAFYLCASSIYAGSGTGELFFGEGSRLTVL.